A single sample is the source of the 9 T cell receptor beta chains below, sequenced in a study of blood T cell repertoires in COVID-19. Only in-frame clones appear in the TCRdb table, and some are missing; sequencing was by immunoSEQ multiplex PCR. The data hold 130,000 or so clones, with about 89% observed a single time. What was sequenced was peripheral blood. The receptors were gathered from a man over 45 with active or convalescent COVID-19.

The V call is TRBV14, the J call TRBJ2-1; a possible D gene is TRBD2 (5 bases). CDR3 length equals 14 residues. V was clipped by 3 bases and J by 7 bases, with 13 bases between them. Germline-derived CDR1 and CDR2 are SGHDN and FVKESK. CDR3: CASSQRAGRNEQFF. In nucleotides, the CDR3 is TGTGCCAGCAGCCAGCGGGCCGGTCGGAATGAGCAGTTCTTC.

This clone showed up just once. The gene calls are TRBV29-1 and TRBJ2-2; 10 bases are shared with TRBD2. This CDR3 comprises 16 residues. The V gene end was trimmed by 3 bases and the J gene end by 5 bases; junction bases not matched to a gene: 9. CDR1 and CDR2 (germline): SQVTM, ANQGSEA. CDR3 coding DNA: TGCAGCGTTGACGGTCTAGCGGGGGTGGGTACCGGGGAGCTGTTTTTT. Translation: CSVDGLAGVGTGELFF.

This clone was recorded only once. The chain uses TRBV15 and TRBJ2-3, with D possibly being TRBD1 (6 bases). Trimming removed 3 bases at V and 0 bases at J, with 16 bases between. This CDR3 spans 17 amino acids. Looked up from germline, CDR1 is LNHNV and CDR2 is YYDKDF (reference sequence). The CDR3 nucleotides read TGTGCCACCAGCAGGGGGGCTGGGACAACTAGCACAGATACGCAGTATTTT. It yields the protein CATSRGAGTTSTDTQYF.

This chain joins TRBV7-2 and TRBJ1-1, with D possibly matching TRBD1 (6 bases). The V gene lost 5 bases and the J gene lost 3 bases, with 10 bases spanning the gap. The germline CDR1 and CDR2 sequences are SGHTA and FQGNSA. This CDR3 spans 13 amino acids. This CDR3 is CASSPRGYTEAFF. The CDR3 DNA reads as TGTGCCAGCAGCCCGAGGGGGTACACTGAAGCTTTCTTT.

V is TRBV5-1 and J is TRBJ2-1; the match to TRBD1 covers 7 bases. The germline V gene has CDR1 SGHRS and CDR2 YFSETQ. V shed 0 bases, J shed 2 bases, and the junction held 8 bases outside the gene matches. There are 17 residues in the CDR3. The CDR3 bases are TGCGCCAGCAGCTTGGAAGGGGGCTCGGGTCCCTACAATGAGCAGTTCTTC. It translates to CASSLEGGSGPYNEQFF.

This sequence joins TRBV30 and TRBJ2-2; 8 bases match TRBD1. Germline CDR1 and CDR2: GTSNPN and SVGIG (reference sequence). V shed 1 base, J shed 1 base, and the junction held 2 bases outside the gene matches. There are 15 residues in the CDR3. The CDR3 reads CAWSGDRGNTGELFF. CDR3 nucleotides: TGTGCCTGGAGTGGTGACAGGGGGAACACCGGGGAGCTGTTTTTT.

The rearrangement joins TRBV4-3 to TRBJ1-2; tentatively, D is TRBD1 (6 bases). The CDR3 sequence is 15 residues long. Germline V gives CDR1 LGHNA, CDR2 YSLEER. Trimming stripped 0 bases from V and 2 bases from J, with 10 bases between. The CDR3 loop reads CASSQDVTGNYGYTF. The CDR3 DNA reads TGCGCCAGCAGCCAAGACGTCACAGGGAACTATGGCTACACCTTC.

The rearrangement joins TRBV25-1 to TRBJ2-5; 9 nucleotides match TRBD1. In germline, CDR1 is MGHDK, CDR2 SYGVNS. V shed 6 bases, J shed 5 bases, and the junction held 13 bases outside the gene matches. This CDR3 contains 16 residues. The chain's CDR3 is CASSSIRTGGFETQYF. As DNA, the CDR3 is TGTGCCAGCAGCTCAATAAGAACAGGGGGCTTTGAGACCCAGTACTTC.

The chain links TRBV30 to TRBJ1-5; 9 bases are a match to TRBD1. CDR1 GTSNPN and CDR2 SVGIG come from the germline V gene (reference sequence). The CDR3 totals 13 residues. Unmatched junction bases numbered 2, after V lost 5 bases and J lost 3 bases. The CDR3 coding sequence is TGTGCCTGGGACAGGGGGAACAATCAGCCCCAGCATTTT. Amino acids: CAWDRGNNQPQHF.